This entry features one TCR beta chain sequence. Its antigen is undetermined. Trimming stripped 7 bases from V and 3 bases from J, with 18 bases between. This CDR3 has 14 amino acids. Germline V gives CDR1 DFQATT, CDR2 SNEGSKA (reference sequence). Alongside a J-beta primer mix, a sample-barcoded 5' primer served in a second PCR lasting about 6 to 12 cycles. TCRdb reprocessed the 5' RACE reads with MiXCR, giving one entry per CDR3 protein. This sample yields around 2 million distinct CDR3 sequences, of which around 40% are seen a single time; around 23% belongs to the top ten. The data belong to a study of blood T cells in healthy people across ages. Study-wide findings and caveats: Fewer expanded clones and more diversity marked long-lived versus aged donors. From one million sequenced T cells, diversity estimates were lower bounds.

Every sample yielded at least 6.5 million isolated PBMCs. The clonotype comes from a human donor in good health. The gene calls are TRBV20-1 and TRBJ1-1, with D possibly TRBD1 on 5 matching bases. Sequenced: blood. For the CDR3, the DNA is TGCAGTGTTCACCGGGGCTCTAGTCACACTGAAGCTTTCTTT. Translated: CSVHRGSSHTEAFF.